Shown below are 5 T cell receptor beta chains from a single sample sequenced in a study of type 1 regulatory T cells (dated by TCRdb to about 2021). For these TCRs, the target antigens are not known. TCRdb shows the sequencer as Illumina MiSeq. Using fastp trimming at Q25 and MiXCR clonotype assembly, TCRdb reanalyzed the public sequencing data and kept in-frame beta chains. A single entry per CDR3 protein holds the most common genes and DNA from its merged rows. Across this sample there are about 60,000 distinct CDR3 sequences, with just under 50% seen only once. The top ten hold about 2.1% of the sample. The sequencing sample was made of cultured non-Tr1 T cells, either the whole culture or a sorted T cell fraction (not recorded which). Sample cell subset or site, as interpreted from the label and publication: non-Tr1 population from the T-allo10 product. These receptors were taken from a human donor in good health.

The chain recombines TRBV7-8 with TRBJ1-5, with D hard to call. The CDR3 has 14 amino acids. The V and J ends lost 5 bases and 3 bases respectively, with 11 bases between them. The germline V gene has CDR1 SGHVS and CDR2 FQNEAQ. CDR3 amino acids: CASSLLNFNQPQHF. In nucleotides, the CDR3 is TGTGCCAGCAGCCTACTGAACTTCAATCAGCCCCAGCATTTT.

This clonotype showed up just once. This chain links TRBV7-8 with TRBJ1-1; 7 bases are a match to TRBD1. Germline assignment: CDR1 SGHVS and CDR2 FQNEAQ. V dropped 5 bases and J dropped 2; count of bases not matched to a gene: 5. The CDR3 length is 14 residues. In nucleotides, the CDR3 is TGTGCCAGCAGCGACAGGGAAAGAAACACTGAAGCTTTCTTT. Translated: CASSDRERNTEAFF.

This clonotype was found many times. This rearrangement joins TRBV6-2 or TRBV6-3 to TRBJ1-1; no clear D gene. In germline, CDR1 is MNHEY, CDR2 SVGEGT. CDR3 length equals 14 residues. Trimming left V 6 bases short and J 6 bases short, with 17 bases between. The CDR3 reads CASRRRFNWAEAFF. The CDR3 DNA reads as TGTGCCAGCAGGAGACGCTTTAATTGGGCTGAAGCTTTCTTT.

The chain employs TRBV19 and TRBJ2-5; a possible D gene is TRBD1 (5 bases). CDR1 is LNHDA, CDR2 SQIVND, per germline (reference sequence). V dropped 6 bases and J dropped 4 bases, with 24 bases sitting between them. The CDR3 extends over 17 amino acids. The CDR3 protein is CASRKLHRSLAGETQYF. CDR3 DNA: TGTGCCAGTAGAAAACTCCACAGGAGCTTAGCCGGAGAGACCCAGTACTTC.

The chain employs TRBV12-3 or TRBV12-4 and TRBJ2-3; tentative D call: TRBD1 (6 bases). The length of the CDR3 is 15 residues. V dropped 2 bases and J dropped 2 bases, with 11 bases sitting between them. The CDR3 DNA follows: TGTGCCAGCAGTTTACAGGGACAAGACACAGATACGCAGTATTTT. Translation gives CASSLQGQDTDTQYF.